Sequencing of this T cell receptor beta chain was carried out in a study of T cells in Graves' hyperthyroidism and ophthalmopathy. At the level of the study: Before any treatment, at initial diagnosis, peripheral blood was collected. Whole-study results and caveats: Among clonotypes expanded in thyroid above 0.001, most were also found in blood. A median roughly six months before onset, the model predicted ophthalmopathy.

The investigators amplified TCR beta CDR3 regions from RNA transcripts. With the HTBI primer set, the TCR CDR3 went through a first round of RT-PCR. TCRdb used MiXCR to reprocess the multiplex PCR reads, holding one entry per CDR3 protein. This sample has 500,000 to 650,000 distinct CDR3 sequences, with 11% to 15% found just once. The germline V and J ends were trimmed by 1 base and 2 bases, with 13 bases remaining between them. Germline V gives CDR1 MGHRA, CDR2 YSYEKL. This CDR3 contains 16 residues. Uncontrolled infections, other autoimmune diseases, pregnancy or lactation led to exclusion of patients. This clonotype was found a few times. The antigen remains undetermined.

Sequenced: blood. The receptor comes from a woman aged 40 to 55 with Graves' hyperthyroidism. The J gene is TRBJ2-3, the V gene TRBV4-1; TRBD2 might be the D (6 bases). CDR3 bases: TGCGCCAGCAGCCAAGTCAAAGGACTATCCACAGATACGCAGTATTTT. Translating gives CASSQVKGLSTDTQYF.